This TCR beta chain comes out of a study of a mutant IDH1 vaccine in newly diagnosed glioma. Study as a whole: Vaccines were begun 4-6 weeks after radiotherapy alone, or with temozolomide cycles. Patients previously underwent radiotherapy, temozolomide, or both, and most underwent both.

V was clipped by 1 base and J by 7 bases, with 10 bases between them. Germline V gene lookup returns CDR1 SSHAT and CDR2 FNYEAQ (reference sequence). CDR3 size: 14 residues. Sequencing was performed with immunoSEQ multiplex PCR; in TCRdb, only in-frame clones are kept and a portion is missing. The sample has tens of thousands of clones, about two thirds seen once. Described time point: week 47, end of study. Topical imiquimod accompanied each vaccine dose, which consisted of 300 ug of mutant IDH1 20-mer peptide. Patients, over weeks 1, 3, 5, 7, 11, 15, 19 and 23, received a total of eight vaccinations. Broader study findings: Vaccine-induced responses were seen in about 93% of patients, spanning several MHC alleles.

Turning to this clone: Its antigen is undetermined.

J is TRBJ2-2 and V is TRBV7-7; D is perhaps TRBD1 (6 bases). The sequenced sample was peripheral blood mononuclear cells (PBMCs), obtained from a glioma patient whose treatment included an IDH1 peptide vaccine. This receptor was taken from a man aged 35-49 years with glioma. Some clones in this sample may be carry-over from other donors' samples. The CDR3 protein is CASSLDRAGGELFF. The CDR3 bases are TGTGCCAGCAGCTTAGACAGGGCTGGCGGGGAGCTGTTTTTT.